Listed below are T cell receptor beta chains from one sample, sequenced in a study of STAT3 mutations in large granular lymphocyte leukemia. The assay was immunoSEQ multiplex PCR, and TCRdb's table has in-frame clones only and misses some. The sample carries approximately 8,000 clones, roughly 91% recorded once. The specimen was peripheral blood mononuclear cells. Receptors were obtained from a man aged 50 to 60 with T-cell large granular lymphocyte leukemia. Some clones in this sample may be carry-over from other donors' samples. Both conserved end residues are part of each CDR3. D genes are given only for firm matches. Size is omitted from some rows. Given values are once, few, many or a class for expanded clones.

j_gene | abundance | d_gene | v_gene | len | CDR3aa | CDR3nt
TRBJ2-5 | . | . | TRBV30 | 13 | CAWRIAGQETQYF | TGTGCCTGGAGGATTGCGGGGCAAGAGACCCAGTACTTC
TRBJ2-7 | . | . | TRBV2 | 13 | CASTGSGLYEQYF | TGTGCCAGCACAGGGTCTGGTTTATACGAGCAGTACTTC
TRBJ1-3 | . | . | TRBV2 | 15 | CASSELGTSGNTIYF | TGTGCCAGCAGTGAATTGGGCACCTCTGGAAACACCATATATTTT
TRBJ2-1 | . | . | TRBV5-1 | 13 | CASSLVGDNEQFF | TGCGCCAGCAGCTTAGTAGGTGACAATGAGCAGTTCTTC
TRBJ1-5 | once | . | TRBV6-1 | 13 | CASSDGGDQPQHF | TGTGCCAGCAGTGATGGAGGGGACCAGCCCCAGCATTTT
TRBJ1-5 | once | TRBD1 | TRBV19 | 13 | CASRIRGDQPQHF | TGTGCCAGTAGGATCAGGGGGGATCAGCCCCAGCATTTT
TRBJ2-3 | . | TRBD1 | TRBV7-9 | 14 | CASNRQGRSDTQYF | TGTGCCAGCAACCGACAGGGACGCTCAGATACGCAGTATTTT
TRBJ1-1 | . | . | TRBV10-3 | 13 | CATRGRVNTEAFF | TGTGCCACCCGAGGCAGGGTGAACACTGAAGCTTTCTTT
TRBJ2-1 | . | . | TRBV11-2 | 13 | CASSKLPGGEWFF | TGTGCCAGCAGCAAATTACCCGGCGGGGAATGGTTCTTC
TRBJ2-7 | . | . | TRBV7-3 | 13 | CASSRNPSYEQYF | TGTGCCAGCAGCCGCAATCCGAGCTACGAGCAGTACTTC
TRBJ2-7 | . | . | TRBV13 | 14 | CASSREGGSYEQYF | TGTGCCAGCAGCCGAGAGGGGGGAAGCTACGAGCAGTACTTC
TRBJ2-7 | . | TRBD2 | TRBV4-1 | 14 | CATATASGPFVQYF | TGCGCCACTGCAACGGCTAGCGGGCCTTTCGTGCAGTACTTC
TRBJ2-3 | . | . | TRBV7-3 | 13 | CASSPTPTDTQYF | TGTGCCAGCAGCCCTACTCCGACAGATACGCAGTATTTT
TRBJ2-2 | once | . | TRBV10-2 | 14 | CASMGPVNTGELFF | TGCGCCAGTATGGGACCGGTGAACACCGGGGAGCTGTTTTTT
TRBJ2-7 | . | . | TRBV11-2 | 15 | CASSPRRGHPGEQYF | TGTGCCAGCAGCCCGAGACGGGGACACCCCGGGGAGCAGTACTTC
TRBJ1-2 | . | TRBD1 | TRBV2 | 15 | CASSESMGQGFGYTF | TGTGCCAGCAGTGAAAGTATGGGACAGGGGTTTGGCTACACCTTC
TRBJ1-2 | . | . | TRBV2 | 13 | CASSERGSYGYTF | TGTGCCAGCAGTGAAAGAGGGTCCTATGGCTACACCTTC
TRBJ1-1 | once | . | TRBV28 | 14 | CASSDHLRATEAFF | TGTGCCAGCAGTGACCATCTCCGGGCGACTGAAGCTTTCTTT
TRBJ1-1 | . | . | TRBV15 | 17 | CATSLPAGPGASTEAFF | TGTGCCACCAGCCTTCCGGCGGGACCAGGGGCGAGCACTGAAGCTTTCTTT
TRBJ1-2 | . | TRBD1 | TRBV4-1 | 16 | CASSRSGTGGSSGYTF | TGCGCCAGCAGCCGCTCCGGGACAGGGGGAAGTAGTGGCTACACCTTC
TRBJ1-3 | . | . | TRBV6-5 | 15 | CASSPIRVSGNTIYF | TGTGCCAGCAGTCCCATCCGGGTATCGGGAAACACCATATATTTT
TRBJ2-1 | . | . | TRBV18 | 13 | CASSPPLAVEQFF | TGTGCCAGCTCACCACCCCTAGCAGTTGAGCAGTTCTTC